Below, one T cell receptor beta chain is given with its context. As originally analysed: Reference gene primers were amplified, and this amplification served to estimate nucleated cell counts. Method: immunoSEQ multiplex PCR; TCRdb's copy keeps in-frame clones and lacks some. V, J and clone size derive from that table, while D and trimming were established from the DNA sequence. The table records some 210,000 clones, around 90% of them present only once. The data were obtained in a study of blood T cell repertoires in COVID-19. Study as a whole: Spain, Italy and the United States supplied samples that represented acute and convalescent COVID-19. In each case, the material was cDNA or gDNA derived from T cells, B-cell-depleted T cells, or PBMCs.

V dropped 1 base and J dropped 8 bases, with 6 bases sitting between them. The V gene's germline CDR1 is SGHTA and CDR2 FQGNSA. The CDR3 runs 13 residues. This receptor was identified in a man in his fifties or sixties with COVID-19, enrolled during active disease. Sequencing was carried out using peripheral blood. The V and J genes are TRBV7-2 and TRBJ1-6; no clear D. The CDR3 bases are TGTGCCAGCAGCTTAGTGGGCTATTCACCCCTCCACTTT. Amino acids: CASSLVGYSPLHF.